The clone carrying this T cell receptor (beta chain) was seen a few times. Antigen unknown. This sample is drawn from a study of human T cells and chemical hapten exposure. In the study overall: Small pooled library volume differences chiefly drove per-sample TCR yield variation. Study-level results: Sensitization with DPC brought no change to TCRs above 1 in 1000 in frequency.

CDR3 length: 11 amino acids. Germline V lookup: CDR1 ENHRY, CDR2 SYGVKD. The ends lost 7 bases at V and 11 bases at J; junction bases unmatched: 6. Someone pulled total RNA out of unfractionated whole blood. The library tagged individual cDNA molecules with unique molecular identifiers. In the original analysis: The number of TCRs in each sample had a median of about 95,000 and spanned roughly 23,224 to 700,000. TCRdb independently ran MiXCR on the 5' RACE reads; one entry per CDR3 protein. TCRdb's processing, not the authors' own work, is the source of the V and J calls. The table records approximately 81,000 distinct CDR3 sequences, approximately 8% of them present only once.

The clonotype comes from a male donor in good health. The genes are TRBV10-3 and TRBJ1-1; TRBD1 aligns across 8 bases. CDR3 sequence: CAIKKDREAFF. The CDR3 DNA sequence: TGTGCCATCAAAAAGGACAGGGAGGCTTTCTTT.